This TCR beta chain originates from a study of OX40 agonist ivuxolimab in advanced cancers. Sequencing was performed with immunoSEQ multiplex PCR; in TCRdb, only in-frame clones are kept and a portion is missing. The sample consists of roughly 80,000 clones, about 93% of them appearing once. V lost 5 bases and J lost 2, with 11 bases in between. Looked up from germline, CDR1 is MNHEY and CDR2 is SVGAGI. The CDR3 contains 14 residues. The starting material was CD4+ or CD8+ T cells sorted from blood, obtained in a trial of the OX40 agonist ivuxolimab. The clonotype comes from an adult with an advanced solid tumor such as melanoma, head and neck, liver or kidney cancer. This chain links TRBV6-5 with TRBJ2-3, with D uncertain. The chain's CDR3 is CASSPMANTDTQYF. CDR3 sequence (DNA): TGTGCCAGCAGTCCAATGGCCAACACAGATACGCAGTATTTT.